Following are 9 T cell receptor beta chains from one sample sequenced in a study of PD-1 blockade in classical Hodgkin lymphoma. Relapse after autologous stem cell transplantation occurred in every patient, and brentuximab vedotin exposure varied. The table came from immunoSEQ multiplex PCR; TCRdb's copy has only in-frame clones and leaves some out. The sample contains fewer than 25,000 clones, 70% to 90% of which appear only once. The sequencing used peripheral blood mononuclear cells (PBMCs), collected before the second cycle of nivolumab. Receptor source: a human donor with classical Hodgkin lymphoma.

The J gene is TRBJ1-2, the V gene TRBV5-1, with D possibly being TRBD1 (6 bases). Germline-derived CDR1 and CDR2 are SGHRS and YFSETQ. This CDR3 comprises 15 residues. V dropped 2 bases and J dropped 4 bases, with 15 bases sitting between them. CDR3 DNA: TGCGCCAGCAGCTTCGAGCAGGGGTACGGCTATGGCTACACCTTC. Translated, it gives CASSFEQGYGYGYTF. The whole variable domain, filled in from reference TRBV5-1 and TRBJ1-2, reads KAGVTQTPRYLIKTRGQQVTLSCSPISGHRSVSWYQQTPGQGLQFLFEYFSETQRNKGNFPGRFSGRQFSNSRSEMNVSTLELGDSALYLCASSFEQGYGYGYTFGSGTRLTVV.

The J gene is TRBJ1-3, the V gene TRBV5-1; no reliable D call. Trimming stripped 0 bases from V and 5 bases from J, with 9 bases between. CDR1 SGHRS and CDR2 YFSETQ come from the germline V gene. The CDR3 is 14 residues long. In nucleotides, the CDR3 is TGCGCCAGCAGCTTGGGGACTTCCCGAAACACCATATATTTT. Protein product: CASSLGTSRNTIYF.

The V and J genes are TRBV11-3 and TRBJ2-1; 9 nucleotides agree with TRBD2. Germline CDR1 and CDR2: SGHNT and YENEEA. The CDR3 runs 17 residues. J gave up 0 bases and V 5 bases, and 8 bases lay outside the gene matches. The CDR3 DNA sequence: TGTGCCAGCAGCCCCGCGGGGGGGGCCTACTCCTACAATGAGCAGTTCTTC. Its translation: CASSPAGGAYSYNEQFF.

The V and J genes are TRBV5-6 and TRBJ2-3; TRBD2 aligns across 15 bases. Germline V gene data show CDR1 as SGHDT and CDR2 as YYEEEE. CDR3 length: 17 residues. The V gene end was trimmed by 0 bases and the J gene end by 6 bases; junction bases not matched to a gene: 5. CDR3 in amino acids: CASSLVTGLAGGDTQYF. In DNA, the CDR3 is TGTGCCAGCAGCTTGGTAACGGGACTAGCGGGGGGTGATACGCAGTATTTT.

This clone was detected a few times. This chain joins TRBV7-9 and TRBJ1-2, with D maybe TRBD1 (6 bases). This CDR3 is built from 16 residues. V lost 3 bases, J lost 0 bases, and 14 bases lay in between. Germline loops: CDR1 SEHNR, CDR2 FQNEAQ (reference sequence). Here the CDR3 DNA reads TGTGCCAGCAGCTTTTTAGGGGGTATAGCTAACTATGGCTACACCTTC. It is translated as CASSFLGGIANYGYTF.

In its sample, this clone was seen once. V gene TRBV9 combines with J gene TRBJ2-5; TRBD2 might be the D (6 bases). V was clipped by 0 bases and J by 6 bases, with 15 bases between them. The CDR3 is 15 amino acids. The germline gives CDR1 SGDLS, CDR2 YYNGEE. DNA of the CDR3: TGTGCCAGCAGCGTAGGATGGGGGGTACATCAGACCCAGTACTTC. Encoded protein: CASSVGWGVHQTQYF.

This chain uses TRBV5-1 with TRBJ2-7, with D tentatively TRBD2 (6 bases). The CDR3 has 13 residues. V was cut by 3 bases and J by 2 bases, with 9 bases left in between. The V gene's germline CDR1 is SGHRS and CDR2 YFSETQ. As DNA, the CDR3 is TGCGCCAGCAGCTCTTTAGCGGCCTACGAGCAGTACTTC. Protein: CASSSLAAYEQYF.

The rearrangement uses TRBV5-1 and TRBJ1-2, with 9 positions matching TRBD1. Germline V gene sequence: CDR1 SGHRS, CDR2 YFSETQ. The CDR3 has 15 residues. Losses at the gene ends were 4 bases for V and 7 bases for J; bases not matched to a gene: 11. The CDR3 DNA sequence: TGCGCCAGCAGCGGACAGGGGCTCTCTACTGGTGGCTACACCTTC. Protein: CASSGQGLSTGGYTF. The whole variable domain, filled in from reference TRBV5-1 and TRBJ1-2, reads KAGVTQTPRYLIKTRGQQVTLSCSPISGHRSVSWYQQTPGQGLQFLFEYFSETQRNKGNFPGRFSGRQFSNSRSEMNVSTLELGDSALYLCASSGQGLSTGGYTFGSGTRLTVV.

CDR3 amino acids: CASSPSGGAYEQYF. Here the CDR3 DNA reads TGTGCCAGCAGCCCCAGTGGCGGGGCCTACGAGCAGTACTTC. V and J are TRBV7-9 and TRBJ2-7; perhaps TRBD2 as D (6 bases). V shed 5 bases and J shed 2 bases, with 13 bases lying between them. Germline V lookup: CDR1 SEHNR, CDR2 FQNEAQ (reference sequence). This CDR3 comprises 14 residues.